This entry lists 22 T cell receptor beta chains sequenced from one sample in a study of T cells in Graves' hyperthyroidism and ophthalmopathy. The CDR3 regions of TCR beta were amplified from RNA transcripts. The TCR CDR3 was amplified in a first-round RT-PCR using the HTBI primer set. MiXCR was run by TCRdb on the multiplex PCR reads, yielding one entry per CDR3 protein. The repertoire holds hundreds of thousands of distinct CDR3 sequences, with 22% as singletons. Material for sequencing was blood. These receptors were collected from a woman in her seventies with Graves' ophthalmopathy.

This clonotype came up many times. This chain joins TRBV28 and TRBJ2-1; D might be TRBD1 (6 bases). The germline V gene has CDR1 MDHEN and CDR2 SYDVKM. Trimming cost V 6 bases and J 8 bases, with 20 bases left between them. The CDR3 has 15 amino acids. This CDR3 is CASRSRPDRSDEQFF. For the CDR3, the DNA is TGTGCCAGCAGGTCGCGACCGGACAGATCCGATGAGCAGTTCTTC.

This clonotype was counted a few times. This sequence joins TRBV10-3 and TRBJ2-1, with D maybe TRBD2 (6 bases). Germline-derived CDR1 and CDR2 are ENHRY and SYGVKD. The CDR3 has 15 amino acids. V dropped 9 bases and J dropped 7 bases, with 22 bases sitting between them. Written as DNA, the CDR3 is TGTGCCATGAGCGGGTTGGCAGCTTTTGGGAATGAGCAGTTCTTC. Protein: CAMSGLAAFGNEQFF.

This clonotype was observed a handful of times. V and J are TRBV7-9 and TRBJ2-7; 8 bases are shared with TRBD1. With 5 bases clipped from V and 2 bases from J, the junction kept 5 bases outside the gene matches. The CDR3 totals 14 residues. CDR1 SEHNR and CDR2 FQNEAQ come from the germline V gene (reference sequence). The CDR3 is CASSTGQGTYEQYF. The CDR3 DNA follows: TGTGCCAGCAGCACCGGACAGGGTACCTACGAGCAGTACTTC.

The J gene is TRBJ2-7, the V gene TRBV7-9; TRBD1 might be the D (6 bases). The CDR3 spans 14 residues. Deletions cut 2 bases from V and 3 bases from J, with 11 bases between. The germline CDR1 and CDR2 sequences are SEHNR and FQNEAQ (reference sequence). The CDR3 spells CASSLQGIGYEQYF. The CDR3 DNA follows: TGTGCCAGCAGCTTACAGGGGATCGGCTACGAGCAGTACTTC.

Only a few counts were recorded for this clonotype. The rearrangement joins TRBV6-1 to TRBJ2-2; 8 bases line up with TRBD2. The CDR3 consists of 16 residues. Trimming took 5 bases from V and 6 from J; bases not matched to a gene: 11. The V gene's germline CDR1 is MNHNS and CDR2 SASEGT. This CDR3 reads CASSPTGTSMAGELFF. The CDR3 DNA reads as TGTGCCAGCAGTCCCACCGGGACTAGTATGGCCGGGGAGCTGTTTTTT.

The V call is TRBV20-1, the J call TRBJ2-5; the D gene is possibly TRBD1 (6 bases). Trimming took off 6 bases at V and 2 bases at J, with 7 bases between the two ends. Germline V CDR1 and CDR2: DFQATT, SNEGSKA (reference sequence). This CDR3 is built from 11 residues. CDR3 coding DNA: TGCAGTGCAGGACAGCAAGAGACCCAGTACTTC. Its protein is CSAGQQETQYF.

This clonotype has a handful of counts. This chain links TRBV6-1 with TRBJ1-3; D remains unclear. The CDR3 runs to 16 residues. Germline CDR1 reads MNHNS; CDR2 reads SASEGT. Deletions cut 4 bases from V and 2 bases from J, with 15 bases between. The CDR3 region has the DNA TGTGCCAGCAGTGCCCTCGTCCCTACAGCTGGAAACACCATATATTTT. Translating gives CASSALVPTAGNTIYF.

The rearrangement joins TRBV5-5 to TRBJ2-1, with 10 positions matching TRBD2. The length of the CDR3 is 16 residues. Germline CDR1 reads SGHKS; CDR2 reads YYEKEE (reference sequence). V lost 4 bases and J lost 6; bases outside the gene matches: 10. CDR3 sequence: CASSVEPGLAINEQFF. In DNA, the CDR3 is TGTGCCAGCAGCGTTGAACCGGGACTAGCGATCAATGAGCAGTTCTTC. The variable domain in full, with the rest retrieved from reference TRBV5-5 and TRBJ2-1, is DAGVTQSPTHLIKTRGQQVTLRCSPISGHKSVSWYQQVLGQGPQFIFQYYEKEERGRGNFPDRFSARQFPNYSSELNVNALLLGDSALYLCASSVEPGLAINEQFFGPGTRLTVL.

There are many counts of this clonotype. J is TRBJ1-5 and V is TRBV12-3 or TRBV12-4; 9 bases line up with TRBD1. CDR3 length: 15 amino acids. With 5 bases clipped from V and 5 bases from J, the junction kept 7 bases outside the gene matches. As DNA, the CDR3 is TGTGCCAGCAGTCCCGGGACAGGGATTTATCAGCCCCAGCATTTT. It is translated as CASSPGTGIYQPQHF.

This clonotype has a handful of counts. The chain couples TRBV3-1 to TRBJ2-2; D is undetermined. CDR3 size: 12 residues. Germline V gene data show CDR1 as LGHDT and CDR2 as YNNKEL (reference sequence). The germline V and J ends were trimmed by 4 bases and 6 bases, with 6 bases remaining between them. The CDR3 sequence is CASSLRPGELFF. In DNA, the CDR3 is TGTGCCAGCAGCCTCCGCCCCGGGGAGCTGTTTTTT.

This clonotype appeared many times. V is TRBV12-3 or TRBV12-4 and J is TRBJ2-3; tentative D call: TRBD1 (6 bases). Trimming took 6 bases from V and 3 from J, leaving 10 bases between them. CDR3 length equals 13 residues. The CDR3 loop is CASSPTGTDTQYF. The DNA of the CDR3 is TGTGCCAGCAGCCCGACAGGAACAGATACGCAGTATTTT.

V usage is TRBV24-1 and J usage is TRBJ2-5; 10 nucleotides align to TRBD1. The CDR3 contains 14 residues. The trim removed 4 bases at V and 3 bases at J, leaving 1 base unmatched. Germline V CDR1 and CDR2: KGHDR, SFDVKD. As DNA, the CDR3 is TGTGCCACCAGTGAGACAGGGGGCGAAGAGACCCAGTACTTC. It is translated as CATSETGGEETQYF.

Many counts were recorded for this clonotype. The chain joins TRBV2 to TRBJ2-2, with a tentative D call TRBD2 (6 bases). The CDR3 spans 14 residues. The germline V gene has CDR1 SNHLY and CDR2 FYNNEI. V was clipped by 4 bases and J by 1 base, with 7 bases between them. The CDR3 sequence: CASSGRVNTGELFF. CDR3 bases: TGTGCCAGCAGTGGGAGGGTGAACACCGGGGAGCTGTTTTTT.

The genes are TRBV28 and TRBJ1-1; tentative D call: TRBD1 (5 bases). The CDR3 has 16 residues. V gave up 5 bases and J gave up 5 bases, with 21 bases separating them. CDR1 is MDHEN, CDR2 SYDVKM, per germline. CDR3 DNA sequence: TGTGCCAGCAGTAATGGAGGTGCGGAGGGGTTGACTGAAGCTTTCTTT. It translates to CASSNGGAEGLTEAFF.

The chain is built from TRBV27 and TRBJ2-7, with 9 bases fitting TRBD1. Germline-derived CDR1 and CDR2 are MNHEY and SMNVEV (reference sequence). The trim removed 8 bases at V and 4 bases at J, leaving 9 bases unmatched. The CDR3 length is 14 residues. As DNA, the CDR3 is TGTGCCAGCGTCTACAGGGGGCGCCCTTACGAGCAGTACTTC. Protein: CASVYRGRPYEQYF.

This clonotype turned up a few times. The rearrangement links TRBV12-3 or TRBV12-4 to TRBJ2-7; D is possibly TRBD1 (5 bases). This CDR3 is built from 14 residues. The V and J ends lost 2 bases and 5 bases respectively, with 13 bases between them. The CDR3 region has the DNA TGTGCCAGCAGTTTATTCCAGGTGGGGCACGAGCAGTACTTC. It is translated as CASSLFQVGHEQYF.

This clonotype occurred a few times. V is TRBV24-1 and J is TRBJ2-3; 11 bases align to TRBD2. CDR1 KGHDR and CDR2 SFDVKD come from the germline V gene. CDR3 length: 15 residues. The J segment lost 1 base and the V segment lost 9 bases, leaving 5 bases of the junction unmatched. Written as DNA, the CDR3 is TGTGCCACCTCGGGGACTAGCGGTCGCACAGATACGCAGTATTTT. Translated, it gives CATSGTSGRTDTQYF.

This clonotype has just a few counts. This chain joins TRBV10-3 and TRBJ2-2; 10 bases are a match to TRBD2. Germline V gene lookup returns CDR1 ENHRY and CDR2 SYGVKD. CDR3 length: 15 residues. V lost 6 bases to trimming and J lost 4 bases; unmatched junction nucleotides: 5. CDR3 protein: CAIRETSGPTGELFF. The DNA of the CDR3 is TGTGCCATCAGGGAGACTAGCGGGCCCACCGGGGAGCTGTTTTTT.

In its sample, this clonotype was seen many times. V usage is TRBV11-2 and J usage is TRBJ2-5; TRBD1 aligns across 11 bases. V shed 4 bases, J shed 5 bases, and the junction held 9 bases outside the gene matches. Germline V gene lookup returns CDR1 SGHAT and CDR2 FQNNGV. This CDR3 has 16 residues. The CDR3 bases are TGTGCCAGCAGCTGGGCCGGACAGGGGGCTAGGGAGACCCAGTACTTC. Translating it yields CASSWAGQGARETQYF.

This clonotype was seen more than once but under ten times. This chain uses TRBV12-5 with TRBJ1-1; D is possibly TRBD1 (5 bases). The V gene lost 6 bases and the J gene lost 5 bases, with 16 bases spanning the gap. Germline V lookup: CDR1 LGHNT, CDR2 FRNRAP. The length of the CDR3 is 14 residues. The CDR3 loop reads CASGASGTRTEAFF. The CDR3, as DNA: TGTGCTAGTGGAGCTTCCGGGACGAGAACTGAAGCTTTCTTT.

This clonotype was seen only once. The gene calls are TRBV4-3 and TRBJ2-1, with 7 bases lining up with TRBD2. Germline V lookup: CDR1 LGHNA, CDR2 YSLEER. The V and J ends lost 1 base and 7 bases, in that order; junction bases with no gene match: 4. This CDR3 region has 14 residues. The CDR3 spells CASSQAGGPNEQFF. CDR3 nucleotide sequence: TGCGCCAGCAGCCAAGCGGGAGGACCTAATGAGCAGTTCTTC.

The CDR3: CASSEPMRGNEQFF. The CDR3 nucleotides are TGTGCCAGCAGTGAGCCCATGAGGGGCAATGAGCAGTTCTTC. The chain combines TRBV28 with TRBJ2-1; D may correspond to TRBD1 or TRBD2 (5 bases each). This CDR3 has 14 residues. Germline assignment: CDR1 MDHEN and CDR2 SYDVKM. Between the trimmed V and J ends, which lost 5 bases and 6 bases, there was a span of 14 bases.